The clone carrying this T cell receptor beta chain was found many times. These data originate in a study of regulatory T cells in long-lasting Graves disease. Assembly of TCR beta libraries relied on iRepertoire HTBI primers together with Arm-PCR of CDR3 regions. TCRdb itself ran the multiplex PCR reads through MiXCR, one entry per CDR3 protein. The sample records about 470,000 distinct CDR3 sequences, around 21% being singletons. Time point defined: persistent/refractory GD, antithyroid drugs over 5 years with positive TRAb. TCR sequences were obtained from RNA taken from PBMCs. Here the sequenced sample was peripheral blood mononuclear cells (PBMCs), taken when the disease was refractory, from a patient treated with antithyroid drugs. The source is a female donor with Graves disease.

Here the CDR3 reads CASSEGGGRNYGYTF. In DNA form, the CDR3 reads TGTGCCAGCAGTGAAGGAGGAGGGCGCAACTATGGCTACACCTTC. This sequence joins TRBV6-1 and TRBJ1-2; D gene ambiguous. Trimming stripped 1 base from V and 2 bases from J, with 11 bases between. The V gene's germline CDR1 is MNHNS and CDR2 SASEGT. This CDR3 has 15 amino acids.